The 2 T cell receptor beta chains presented below share a single source sample, sequenced in a study of T cell responses to AZD1222 COVID-19 vaccine. The protocol was immunoSEQ multiplex PCR, while the TCRdb copy is restricted to in-frame clones and leaves out a portion. The table shows about 110,000 clones, with about 85% occurring only once. Source: peripheral blood, taken on day 0 of AZD1222 vaccination. The origin of the receptors is an adult in good health.

The chain couples TRBV7-8 to TRBJ2-2, with 9 bases that match TRBD2. Germline V gene sequence: CDR1 SGHVS, CDR2 FQNEAQ. Trimming at V came to 4 bases and at J to 4 bases, leaving 7 bases not matched to a gene. This CDR3 is built from 16 residues. CDR3 residues: CASSWRGGLGTGELFF. The CDR3 coding sequence is TGTGCCAGCAGCTGGCGGGGGGGCCTCGGCACCGGGGAGCTGTTTTTT.

The chain has TRBV11-3 and TRBJ2-2, with a tentative D call TRBD2 (5 bases). Germline V gene data show CDR1 as SGHNT and CDR2 as YENEEA. V was cut by 1 base and J by 7 bases, with 13 bases left in between. The CDR3 is 15 amino acids. The CDR3 nucleotides read TGTGCCAGCAGCTTAGGTCCGGGGAATGGCGGGGAGCTGTTTTTT. It translates to CASSLGPGNGGELFF.